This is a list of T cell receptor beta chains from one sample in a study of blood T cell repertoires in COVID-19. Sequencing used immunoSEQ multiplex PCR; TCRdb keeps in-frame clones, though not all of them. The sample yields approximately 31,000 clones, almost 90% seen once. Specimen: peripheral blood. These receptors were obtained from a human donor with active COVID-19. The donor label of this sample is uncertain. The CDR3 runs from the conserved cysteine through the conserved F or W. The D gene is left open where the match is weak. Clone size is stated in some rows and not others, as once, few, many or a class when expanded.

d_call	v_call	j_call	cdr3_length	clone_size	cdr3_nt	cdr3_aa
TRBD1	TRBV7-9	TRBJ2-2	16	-	TGTGCCAGCAGCTCCCGGGACAGGGGATACACCGGGGAGCTGTTTTTT	CASSSRDRGYTGELFF
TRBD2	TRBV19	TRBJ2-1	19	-	TGTGCCAGTAGTATGTGGGGACTAGCGGGCCGCGGTGGTTTTTGTGAGCAGTTCTTC	CASSMWGLAGRGGFCEQFF
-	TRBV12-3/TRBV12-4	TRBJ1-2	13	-	TGTGCCAGCAGCAGACAAGCTAAGTATGGCTACACCTTC	CASSRQAKYGYTF
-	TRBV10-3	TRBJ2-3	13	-	TGTGCCACCCAGGGACACTTCACAGATACGCAGTATTTT	CATQGHFTDTQYF
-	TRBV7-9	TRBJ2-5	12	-	TGTGCCAGCAGCTCCGCGGAGGAGACCCAGTACTTC	CASSSAEETQYF
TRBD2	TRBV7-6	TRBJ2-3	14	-	TGTGCCAGCAGCCTCGGCGGGGGGGCGGATACGCAGTATTTT	CASSLGGGADTQYF
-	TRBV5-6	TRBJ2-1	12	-	TGTGCCAGCAGCCTCTCGTACAATGAGCAGTTCTTC	CASSLSYNEQFF
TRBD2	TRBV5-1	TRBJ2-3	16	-	TGCGCCAGCAGCGGACAACTTAGCGGGGGGGCCGGTACGCAGTATTTT	CASSGQLSGGAGTQYF
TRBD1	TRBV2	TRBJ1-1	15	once	TGTGCCAGCAGCGTCGACAGGGGCTTTAGTACTGAAGCTTTCTTT	CASSVDRGFSTEAFF
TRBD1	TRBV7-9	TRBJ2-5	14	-	TGTGCCAGCAGCTTAGGGGGGACAGAAGAGACCCAGTACTTC	CASSLGGTEETQYF
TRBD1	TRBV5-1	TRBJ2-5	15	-	TGCGCCAGCAGCCTGGGACAGGGGGCGCGAGAGACCCAGTACTTC	CASSLGQGARETQYF
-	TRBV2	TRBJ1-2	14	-	TGTGCCAGCAGTGACGTAAAGGGGAACTATGGCTACACCTTC	CASSDVKGNYGYTF
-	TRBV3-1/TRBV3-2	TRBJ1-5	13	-	TGTGCCAGCAGCCCTACCCCTAATCAGCCCCAGCATTTT	CASSPTPNQPQHF
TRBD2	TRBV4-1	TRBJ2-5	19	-	TGCGCCAGCAGCCCAAAAAACCGGGGACTAGCGGGGGAGTTGGAGACCCAGTACTTC	CASSPKNRGLAGELETQYF
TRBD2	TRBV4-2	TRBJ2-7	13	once	TGTGCCAGCAGCGGAGCGGGGAGTTACGAGCAGTACTTC	CASSGAGSYEQYF
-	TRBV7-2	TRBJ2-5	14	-	TGTGCCAGCAGCTTAGCGGGCAGCCAAGAGACCCAGTACTTC	CASSLAGSQETQYF
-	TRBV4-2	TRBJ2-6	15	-	TGTGCCAGCAGCCAAGTAGTAGCTGGGGCCAACGTCCTGACTTTC	CASSQVVAGANVLTF
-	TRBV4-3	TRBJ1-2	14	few	TGCGCCAGCAGCCAAGTTGCAGGGAACTATGGCTACACCTTC	CASSQVAGNYGYTF
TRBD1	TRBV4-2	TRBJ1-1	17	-	TGTGCCAGCAGCCAGGCCGGGACAGGGTTCCGAATCGATGAAGCTTTCTTT	CASSQAGTGFRIDEAFF
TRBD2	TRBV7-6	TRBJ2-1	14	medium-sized	TGTGCCAGCAGCTCGCGGACTAGCAGCAATGAGCAGTTCTTC	CASSSRTSSNEQFF
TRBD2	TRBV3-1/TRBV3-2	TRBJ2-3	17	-	TGTGCCAGCAGCCAAGAAGGGCTAGCGGGGGGCCGGGATACGCAGTATTTT	CASSQEGLAGGRDTQYF
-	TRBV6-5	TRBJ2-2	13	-	TGTGCCAGCAGTACATCGCGGCCCGGGGAGCTGTTTTTT	CASSTSRPGELFF
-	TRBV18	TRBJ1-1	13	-	TGTGCCAGCTCACCCGGGAGGGGAACTGAAGCTTTCTTT	CASSPGRGTEAFF
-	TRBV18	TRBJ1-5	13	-	TGTGCCAGCTCACCCACCGAGTTAAGCCCCCAGCATTTT	CASSPTELSPQHF
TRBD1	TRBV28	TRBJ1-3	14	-	TGTGCCAGCATGAAACAGGGGGGCGTAAACACCATATATTTT	CASMKQGGVNTIYF
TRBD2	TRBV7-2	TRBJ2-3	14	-	TGTGCCAGCAGCGAGACTAGCGCCACAGATACGCAGTATTTT	CASSETSATDTQYF
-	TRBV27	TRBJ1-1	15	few	TGTGCCAGCAGTTTAAAGGGCCGGGGGAACACTGAAGCTTTCTTT	CASSLKGRGNTEAFF
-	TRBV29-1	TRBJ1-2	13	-	TGCAGCGTTCTTGGCAGTTCGAACTATGGCTACACCTTC	CSVLGSSNYGYTF
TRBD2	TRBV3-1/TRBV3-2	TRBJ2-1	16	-	TGTGCCAGCAGCCACTCAGCTAGCGGGGGGGGGAATGAGCAGTTCTTC	CASSHSASGGGNEQFF
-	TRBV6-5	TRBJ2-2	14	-	TGTGCCAGCACTAAACTAAGGGGCACCGGGGAGCTGTTTTTT	CASTKLRGTGELFF
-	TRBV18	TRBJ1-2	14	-	TGTGCCAGCTCACCACCGGGGGCCCCCCATGGCTACACCTTC	CASSPPGAPHGYTF
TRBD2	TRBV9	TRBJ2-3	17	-	TGTGCCAGCAGCGTAGTGGCTAGCGGGGGGGCCACAGATACGCAGTATTTT	CASSVVASGGATDTQYF
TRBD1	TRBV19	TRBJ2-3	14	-	TGTGCCAGTAGTATAGGACAGGGTCCAGATACGCAGTATTTT	CASSIGQGPDTQYF
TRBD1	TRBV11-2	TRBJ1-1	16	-	TGTGCCAGCAGCCCAAGGGTAACAGGGGGGGACACTGAAGCTTTCTTT	CASSPRVTGGDTEAFF
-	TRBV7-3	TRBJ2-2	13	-	TGTGCCAGCAGCATACTCGAGACCGGGGAGCTGTTTTTT	CASSILETGELFF
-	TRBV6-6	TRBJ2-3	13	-	TGTGCCAGCAGCCTACGGGGCACAGATACGCAGTATTTT	CASSLRGTDTQYF
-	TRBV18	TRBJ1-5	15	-	TGTGCCAGCTCACCACGGGGGGATAGCAATCAGCCCCAGCATTTT	CASSPRGDSNQPQHF
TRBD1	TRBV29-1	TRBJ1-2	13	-	TGCAGCGTCGCGGGACAGGGCAACTATGGCTACACCTTC	CSVAGQGNYGYTF
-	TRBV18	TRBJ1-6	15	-	TGTGCCAGCTCACCTCGTACGGGGGGAAATTCACCCCTCCACTTT	CASSPRTGGNSPLHF
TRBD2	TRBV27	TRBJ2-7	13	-	TGTGCCACTGGGACTAGCGGGATGTACGAGCAGTACTTC	CATGTSGMYEQYF
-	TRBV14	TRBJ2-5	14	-	TGTGCCAGCAGCCAACGGAGACAGCAAGAGACCCAGTACTTC	CASSQRRQQETQYF
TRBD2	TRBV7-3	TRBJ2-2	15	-	TGTGCCAGCAGCTACCAGCGGGGGGGAGCCGGGGAGCTGTTTTTT	CASSYQRGGAGELFF
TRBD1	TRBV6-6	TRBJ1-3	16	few	TGTGCCAGCAGTTATGAACAGGGGAAGGGGAAAAACACCATATATTTT	CASSYEQGKGKNTIYF